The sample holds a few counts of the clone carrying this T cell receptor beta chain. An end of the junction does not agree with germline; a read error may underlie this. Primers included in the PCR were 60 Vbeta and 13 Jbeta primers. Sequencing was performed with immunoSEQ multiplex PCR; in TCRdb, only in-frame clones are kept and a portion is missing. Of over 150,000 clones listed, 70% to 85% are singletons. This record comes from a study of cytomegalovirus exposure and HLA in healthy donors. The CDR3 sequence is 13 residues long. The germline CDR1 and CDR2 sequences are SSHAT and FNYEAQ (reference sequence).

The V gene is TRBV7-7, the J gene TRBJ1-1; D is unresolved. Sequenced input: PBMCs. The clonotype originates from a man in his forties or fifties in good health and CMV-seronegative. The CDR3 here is CASTVDGGTEAFF. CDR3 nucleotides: TGTGCTAGCACCGTGGACGGAGGGACTGAAGCTTTCTTT.